This TCR beta chain was sequenced during a study of T-cell memory formation after mild COVID-19. At the level of the study: Largely, TCR clusters stayed within a single donor. Findings and limits, study-wide: Nothing showed for sure that second-wave clones peaking on day 37 were SARS-CoV-2 specific. Contracting CD4+ clones sat mainly in CM and EM; CD8+ in EMRA. Pre-infection memory held some responding clones, suggesting pre-existing cross-reactive T cells responded.

Turning to this clonotype: Its antigen is as yet unknown.

Trimming stripped 2 bases from V and 14 bases from J, with 14 bases between. CDR1 is LGHNT, CDR2 FRNRAP, per germline. This CDR3 region has 12 residues. From the 5' RACE reads, TCRdb called clonotypes with MiXCR, one entry per CDR3 protein. The sample carries a few hundred thousand distinct CDR3 sequences, approximately 22% recorded once. This TCR was recovered from a young man who had mild COVID-19 (a few samples of this study predate the infection). Cell type and time point are not known. V usage is TRBV12-5 and J usage is TRBJ2-3; D call uncertain. Sequenced input: PBMCs or a T cell subset sorted from them (not recorded which). This chain's CDR3 is CASGLLGSGLYF. The CDR3 DNA reads as TGTGCTAGTGGTTTGTTGGGGTCCGGTCTGTATTTT.